Below are 29 T cell receptor beta chains sequenced from a single sample in a study of OX40 agonist ivuxolimab in advanced cancers. Sequencing was performed with immunoSEQ multiplex PCR; in TCRdb, only in-frame clones are kept and a portion is missing. The sample contains roughly 41,000 clones, roughly 86% of which appear only once. The sample in question was CD4+ or CD8+ T cells sorted from blood, obtained in a trial of the OX40 agonist ivuxolimab. The receptors derive from an adult with an advanced solid tumor such as melanoma, head and neck, liver or kidney cancer.

The genes are TRBV2 and TRBJ2-7, with D unclear. This CDR3 is 13 amino acids long. V lost 7 bases, J lost 3 bases, and 13 bases lay in between. The germline V gene encodes CDR1 SNHLY and CDR2 FYNNEI. CDR3 sequence reads: CASTWNRGYEQYF. The CDR3 region has the DNA TGTGCCAGCACTTGGAACAGAGGCTACGAGCAGTACTTC.

As DNA, the CDR3 is TGTGCCAGCAGTCTGGGACGGGGGTCATACGAGCAGTACTTC. Encoded protein: CASSLGRGSYEQYF. V is TRBV5-6 and J is TRBJ2-7; tentatively, D is TRBD2 (6 bases). This CDR3 comprises 14 residues. V lost 5 bases to trimming and J lost 4 bases, with 16 bases between them. Per germline, CDR1 SGHDT and CDR2 YYEEEE.

CDR3 nucleotide sequence: TGTGCCAGCAGCTTTAACACCGGGGAGCTGTTTTTT. It encodes CASSFNTGELFF. This chain connects TRBV7-3 to TRBJ2-2; D remains unclear. CDR3 length: 12 amino acids. Germline CDR1 SGHTA, CDR2 FQGTGA. The V gene lost 3 bases and the J gene lost 2 bases, with 1 base spanning the gap.

V is TRBV7-3 and J is TRBJ1-1; no reliable D call. The CDR3 covers 13 residues. Trimming removed 4 bases at V and 6 bases at J, with 12 bases between. Germline CDR1 and CDR2: SGHTA and FQGTGA. The CDR3: CASSSGQSPEAFF. The CDR3 nucleotides are TGTGCCAGCAGCTCCGGCCAGAGCCCTGAAGCTTTCTTT.

This chain joins TRBV28 and TRBJ1-1; 7 nucleotides match TRBD1. The CDR3 spans 14 residues. The germline V gene encodes CDR1 MDHEN and CDR2 SYDVKM. The V segment lost 5 bases and the J segment 4 bases; nucleotides outside the gene matches: 7. In DNA, the CDR3 is TGTGCCAGCAGTCGTGAGGGACAGAGCACTGAAGCTTTCTTT. It encodes CASSREGQSTEAFF.

J is TRBJ1-1 and V is TRBV19; D uncertain. The CDR3 loop spans 12 amino acids. Germline V gives CDR1 LNHDA, CDR2 SQIVND (reference sequence). V was trimmed by 9 bases and J by 1 base, leaving 9 bases between them. The CDR3 sequence: CASALGNTEAFF. The DNA for the CDR3 is TGTGCCAGCGCTTTGGGGAACACTGAAGCTTTCTTT.

The chain recombines TRBV9 with TRBJ2-7; 9 positions match TRBD2. Unmatched junction bases numbered 7, after V lost 4 bases and J lost 2 bases. The CDR3 spans 15 residues. Germline V gives CDR1 SGDLS, CDR2 YYNGEE. The CDR3 DNA follows: TGTGCCAGCAGCCCCTATAGCGGGGGCGCCTACGAGCAGTACTTC. Protein: CASSPYSGGAYEQYF.

V gene TRBV5-1 combines with J gene TRBJ2-4; D tentatively fits TRBD1 or TRBD2 (5 bases each). V was shortened by 4 bases and J by 1 base, with 18 bases between the two germline ends. Looked up from germline, CDR1 is SGHRS and CDR2 is YFSETQ. This CDR3 is 17 amino acids long. CDR3 nucleotide sequence: TGCGCCAGCAGCCCGACGTGGGCAGGGACGGCCAAAAACATTCAGTACTTC. Its protein is CASSPTWAGTAKNIQYF. Variable domain in full (rest from reference TRBV5-1 and TRBJ2-4): KAGVTQTPRYLIKTRGQQVTLSCSPISGHRSVSWYQQTPGQGLQFLFEYFSETQRNKGNFPGRFSGRQFSNSRSEMNVSTLELGDSALYLCASSPTWAGTAKNIQYFGAGTRLSVL.

The chain joins TRBV5-1 to TRBJ2-7; D remains ambiguous. The CDR3 extends over 14 amino acids. V was trimmed by 3 bases and J by 3 bases, leaving 13 bases between them. Germline loops: CDR1 SGHRS, CDR2 YFSETQ. CDR3 nucleotides: TGCGCCAGCAGCTCGGAAGTTCTGAGCTACGAGCAGTACTTC. This encodes CASSSEVLSYEQYF.

The J gene is TRBJ1-1, the V gene TRBV7-3, with D perhaps matching TRBD1 (6 bases). Germline V gene sequence: CDR1 SGHTA, CDR2 FQGTGA. With 5 bases removed from V and 6 bases from J, the gap between germline ends came to 7 bases. There are 11 residues in the CDR3. The CDR3 DNA is TGTGCCAGCAGCCCAGGGGCTGAAGCTTTCTTT. Protein product: CASSPGAEAFF.

The rearrangement joins TRBV7-2 to TRBJ1-6; a possible D gene is TRBD1 (5 bases). Deletions cut 1 base from V and 8 bases from J, with 15 bases between. CDR1 is SGHTA and CDR2 is FQGNSA in the germline V gene. CDR3 size: 16 residues. CDR3 nucleotides: TGTGCCAGCAGCTTAGATTGGGCAGGGCCTCATTCACCCCTCCACTTT. Its protein is CASSLDWAGPHSPLHF. The whole variable domain, remainder taken from reference TRBV7-2 and TRBJ1-6, is GAGVSQSPSNKVTEKGKDVELRCDPISGHTALYWYRQSLGQGLEFLIYFQGNSAPDKSGLPSDRFSAERTGGSVSTLTIQRTQQEDSAVYLCASSLDWAGPHSPLHFGNGTRLTVT.

The chain recombines TRBV9 with TRBJ2-1, with a tentative D call TRBD2 (6 bases). Trimming took off 4 bases at V and 4 bases at J, with 12 bases between the two ends. CDR1 SGDLS and CDR2 YYNGEE come from the germline V gene. The CDR3 is made up of 14 amino acids. CDR3 coding DNA: TGTGCCAGCAGCCCTAGTGGGGGGTACAATGAGCAGTTCTTC. Encoded protein: CASSPSGGYNEQFF.

This chain joins TRBV19 and TRBJ1-1, with unresolved D. V was cut by 4 bases and J by 1 base, with 16 bases left in between. CDR1 is LNHDA, CDR2 SQIVND, per germline (reference sequence). The CDR3 has 16 amino acids. CDR3 sequence reads: CASSTYVVQSNTEAFF. CDR3 sequence (DNA): TGTGCCAGTAGTACTTACGTGGTACAGTCGAACACTGAAGCTTTCTTT.

CDR3 in DNA: TGTGCCAGCAGCATCGACAGTAACGAAAAACTGTTTTTT. It is translated as CASSIDSNEKLFF. This chain links TRBV7-9 with TRBJ1-4; D might be TRBD1 (5 bases). CDR3 length equals 13 residues. V was pared by 5 bases and J by 8 bases, with 12 bases between. Germline CDR1 and CDR2: SEHNR and FQNEAQ (reference sequence). Using reference TRBV7-9 and TRBJ1-4 for the parts outside the CDR3, the full variable domain is DTGVSQNPRHKITKRGQNVTFRCDPISEHNRLYWYRQTLGQGPEFLTYFQNEAQLEKSRLLSDRFSAERPKGSFSTLEIQRTEQGDSAMYLCASSIDSNEKLFFGSGTQLSVL.

Comment on this clone: A single base separates this from a much larger clone, so it may be a read error. This sequence joins TRBV7-9 and TRBJ2-2; maybe TRBD2 (6 bases). The CDR3 consists of 13 residues. The germline CDR1 and CDR2 sequences are SEHNR and FQNEAQ (reference sequence). Here the CDR3 DNA reads TGTGCCAACAGCCGCGGAGGGACCGGGGAGCTGTTTTTT. Protein sequence: CANSRGGTGELFF.

The chain uses TRBV4-1 and TRBJ2-3; D is unclear. The V end was cut by 0 bases, the J end by 1 base, with 11 bases between. The CDR3 length is 16 residues. The V gene's germline CDR1 is MGHRA and CDR2 YSYEKL. The CDR3 nucleotides are TGCGCCAGCAGCCAAGAACCAGTTTCGGGCACAGATACGCAGTATTTT. This encodes CASSQEPVSGTDTQYF.

The rearrangement links TRBV5-6 to TRBJ2-1; TRBD1 matches 8 bases. Per the germline V gene, CDR1 is SGHDT and CDR2 is YYEEEE. J was trimmed by 3 bases and V by 4 bases; bases with no gene match: 6. The CDR3 has 15 residues. Here the CDR3 reads CASSPQGALYNEQFF. DNA for the CDR3: TGTGCCAGCAGCCCGCAGGGGGCTCTCTACAATGAGCAGTTCTTC.

The V and J genes are TRBV2 and TRBJ2-2; D is unclear. Per germline, CDR1 SNHLY and CDR2 FYNNEI. The CDR3 is made up of 16 amino acids. V shed 11 bases and J shed 0 bases, with 19 bases lying between them. The CDR3 here is CAFYPTGRANTGELFF. DNA for the CDR3: TGTGCCTTCTATCCCACGGGTCGCGCGAACACCGGGGAGCTGTTTTTT.

The chain is built from TRBV5-8 and TRBJ1-5; D ambiguous. Germline-derived CDR1 and CDR2 are SGHTS and YDEGEE. Trimming removed 0 bases at V and 6 bases at J, with 13 bases between. This CDR3 has 15 amino acids. CDR3 bases: TGTGCCAGCAGCTTGGTAGAGGGATCGACTCAGCCCCAGCATTTT. Translated, it gives CASSLVEGSTQPQHF.

The rearrangement joins TRBV2 to TRBJ1-1; possibly TRBD1 for D (6 bases). The CDR3 spans 16 residues. Germline-derived CDR1 and CDR2 are SNHLY and FYNNEI. The ends were cut back, 6 bases at V and 0 bases at J, with 17 bases in the middle. CDR3 sequence reads: CASSPGALSLNTEAFF. The CDR3, as DNA: TGTGCCAGCAGCCCAGGGGCCCTAAGTTTGAACACTGAAGCTTTCTTT. The full variable domain, rest sourced from reference TRBV2 and TRBJ1-1, is EPEVTQTPSHQVTQMGQEVILRCVPISNHLYFYWYRQILGQKVEFLVSFYNNEISEKSEIFDDQFSVERPDGSNFTLKIRSTKLEDSAMYFCASSPGALSLNTEAFFGQGTRLTVV.

The gene calls are TRBV14 and TRBJ2-7; no definite D call. The CDR3 is 12 amino acids. Trimming pared 5 bases from V and 3 bases from J, leaving 8 bases between. CDR1 and CDR2 from the germline V gene are SGHDN and FVKESK. CDR3 nucleotide sequence: TGTGCCAGCAGCAACTCACTCTACGAGCAGTACTTC. Translated: CASSNSLYEQYF.

The chain has TRBV6-5 and TRBJ1-1; D remains unclear. The germline V gene encodes CDR1 MNHEY and CDR2 SVGAGI. This CDR3 contains 14 residues. V shed 6 bases and J shed 1 base, with 12 bases lying between them. The CDR3, as DNA: TGTGCCAGCAGCTCCGGACCGGGGAACACTGAAGCTTTCTTT. This codes for CASSSGPGNTEAFF.

In regard to this clone: This CDR3 is also generated by other DNA sequences in the sample. The chain links TRBV11-2 to TRBJ2-5, with 7 bases lining up with TRBD2. V lost 1 base, J lost 4 bases, and 3 bases stayed unmatched. CDR1 and CDR2 from the germline V gene are SGHAT and FQNNGV. CDR3 length: 14 residues. CDR3 residues: CASSLVGGRETQYF. The CDR3 coding sequence is TGTGCCAGCAGCTTAGTGGGGGGGAGAGAGACCCAGTACTTC.

The chain employs TRBV10-2 and TRBJ2-7; D is unclear. CDR3 size: 12 residues. V was clipped by 3 bases and J by 6 bases, with 9 bases between them. CDR1 is WSHSY, CDR2 SAAADI, per germline. The CDR3 spells CASSEIGVEQYF. DNA for the CDR3: TGCGCCAGCAGTGAAATAGGTGTCGAGCAGTACTTC.

This chain joins TRBV5-1 and TRBJ2-7, with D possibly TRBD1 on 6 matching bases. V lost 0 bases to trimming and J lost 0 bases, with 7 bases between them. CDR1 is SGHRS and CDR2 is YFSETQ in the germline V gene. The CDR3 extends over 14 amino acids. The CDR3 spells CASSLDRDSYEQYF. The CDR3 DNA sequence: TGCGCCAGCAGCTTGGACAGGGACTCCTACGAGCAGTACTTC.

The chain recombines TRBV15 with TRBJ1-4; D is unclear. Between the trimmed V and J ends, which lost 5 bases and 2 bases, there was a span of 12 bases. The CDR3 runs to 15 residues. CDR1 and CDR2 (germline): LNHNV, YYDKDF (reference sequence). CDR3 residues: CATSGLRDTNEKLFF. The CDR3 DNA reads TGTGCCACCAGCGGTTTGAGAGATACTAATGAAAAACTGTTTTTT. Full variable domain (outside the CDR3, taken from reference TRBV15 and TRBJ1-4): DAMVIQNPRYQVTQFGKPVTLSCSQTLNHNVMYWYQQKSSQAPKLLFHYYDKDFNNEADTPDNFQSRRPNTSFCFLDIRSPGLGDTAMYLCATSGLRDTNEKLFFGSGTQLSVL.

V is TRBV28 and J is TRBJ2-1; no reliable D call. This CDR3 comprises 15 residues. Germline assignment: CDR1 MDHEN and CDR2 SYDVKM. V was shortened by 10 bases and J by 0 bases, with 16 bases between the two germline ends. The CDR3 region is CATRAVLSSYNEQFF. Written as DNA, the CDR3 is TGTGCCACCCGTGCGGTCCTGAGCTCCTACAATGAGCAGTTCTTC.

The chain carries TRBV2 and TRBJ1-2; maybe TRBD1 (6 bases). The CDR3 has 14 residues. V was clipped by 3 bases and J by 4 bases, with 12 bases between them. CDR1 is SNHLY and CDR2 is FYNNEI in the germline V gene. The CDR3 nucleotides are TGTGCCAGCAGTGAGGACAGTACATCCTATGGCTACACCTTC. This gives the protein CASSEDSTSYGYTF.

The chain is built from TRBV12-5 and TRBJ2-1, with D tentatively TRBD1 or TRBD2 (5 bases each). Germline V gene lookup returns CDR1 LGHNT and CDR2 FRNRAP. V lost 6 bases to trimming and J lost 10 bases, with 13 bases between them. The CDR3 has 12 residues. CDR3 protein: CASGGQGVEQFF. In DNA, the CDR3 is TGTGCTAGTGGGGGTCAGGGAGTAGAGCAGTTCTTC.